This T cell receptor (beta chain) was observed in a study of T cell responses to AZD1222 COVID-19 vaccine. V was shortened by 3 bases and J by 5 bases, with 10 bases between the two germline ends. This CDR3 has 13 amino acids. From germline, CDR1 is KGHSH and CDR2 LQKENI. The data were produced by immunoSEQ multiplex PCR, yet TCRdb's version contains in-frame clones alone and is incomplete. The sample records 95,000 to 150,000 clones, approximately 92% being singletons. The material was peripheral blood, obtained 28 days after the second AZD1222 dose. J is TRBJ1-2 and V is TRBV18; D unclear. The receptor comes from an adult who received the AZD1222 COVID-19 vaccine. For the CDR3, the DNA is TGTGCCAGCTCACCCTCCACGGAGTATGGCTACACCTTC. This translates into CASSPSTEYGYTF. Full variable domain (remainder filled in from reference TRBV18 and TRBJ1-2): NAGVMQNPRHLVRRRGQEARLRCSPMKGHSHVYWYRQLPEEGLKFMVYLQKENIIDESGMPKERFSAEFPKEGPSILRIQQVVRGDSAAYFCASSPSTEYGYTFGSGTRLTVV.